The clone carrying this T cell receptor (beta chain) turned up a few times. Amplification of TCR beta CDR3 regions used RNA as the template. HTBI primers were the set used in a first-round RT-PCR of the TCR CDR3. TCRdb passed the multiplex PCR reads through MiXCR, listing each CDR3 protein once. The data show about 400,000 distinct CDR3 sequences, roughly 14% seen once. The entry originates in a study of T cells in Graves' hyperthyroidism and ophthalmopathy. Trimming at V came to 1 base and at J to 0 bases, leaving 18 bases not matched to a gene. The CDR3 length is 22 residues. Germline CDR1 is SGHTA and CDR2 is FQGNSA. Uncontrolled infection, other autoimmune disease, pregnancy or lactation barred patients from enrollment.

The V call is TRBV7-2, the J call TRBJ2-6; TRBD1 matches 7 bases. Specimen: blood. The sequence derives from a woman between 18 and 29 years old with Graves' hyperthyroidism. DNA for the CDR3: TGTGCCAGCAGCTTAGTAGCTATTATGATGGGGACAGAATACTCTGGGGCCAACGTCCTGACTTTC. This sequence encodes CASSLVAIMMGTEYSGANVLTF. The complete variable domain, with remaining parts taken from reference TRBV7-2 and TRBJ2-6, reads GAGVSQSPSNKVTEKGKDVELRCDPISGHTALYWYRQSLGQGLEFLIYFQGNSAPDKSGLPSDRFSAERTGGSVSTLTIQRTQQEDSAVYLCASSLVAIMMGTEYSGANVLTFGAGSRLTVL.